A single sample gave rise to the 31 T cell receptor beta chains below, sequenced in a study of cytomegalovirus exposure and HLA in healthy donors. The PCR employed 60 Vbeta primers together with 13 Jbeta primers. The method was immunoSEQ multiplex PCR; TCRdb's version includes in-frame clones alone and lacks a portion of them. Its clone listing holds 100,000 to 150,000 clones. Sequenced input: PBMCs. These receptors originate from a man between 18 and 29 years old in good health and CMV-seronegative.

The genes are TRBV7-3 and TRBJ2-3, with 9 nucleotides matching TRBD1. V lost 5 bases and J lost 9; bases outside the gene matches: 12. This CDR3 has 15 amino acids. Germline lookup yields CDR1 SGHTA and CDR2 FQGTGA. In DNA form, the CDR3 reads TGTGCCAGCAGCCCCCGGACAGGGGTGGGCGGCACGCAGTATTTT. Amino acid sequence: CASSPRTGVGGTQYF. The whole variable domain, filled in from reference TRBV7-3 and TRBJ2-3, reads GAGVSQTPSNKVTEKGKYVELRCDPISGHTALYWYRQSLGQGPEFLIYFQGTGAADDSGLPNDRFFAVRPEGSVSTLKIQRTERGDSAVYLCASSPRTGVGGTQYFGPGTRLTVL.

The gene calls are TRBV6-4 and TRBJ2-7, with 9 positions matching TRBD1. This CDR3 comprises 14 residues. Per germline, CDR1 MRHNA and CDR2 SNTAGT. After removal of 8 bases from V and 6 bases from J, the junction contained 11 bases not matched to a gene. The CDR3 DNA sequence: TGTGCCAGCGGCTTCGGACAGGGGATTAGCGAGCAGTACTTC. Translating gives CASGFGQGISEQYF.

The chain couples TRBV2 to TRBJ2-1; 9 bases match TRBD2. Germline V CDR1 and CDR2: SNHLY, FYNNEI. J lost 6 bases, V lost 2 bases, and 11 bases had no gene match. The CDR3 is 17 residues long. CDR3 sequence (DNA): TGTGCCAGCAGTGAACTTAGCGGGAGCCCCTCTAGCAATGAGCAGTTCTTC. It translates to CASSELSGSPSSNEQFF.

V and J are TRBV7-9 and TRBJ1-5, with 11 nucleotides matching TRBD1. CDR3 length: 18 residues. V was pared by 4 bases and J by 0 bases, with 8 bases of the junction left unmatched. CDR1 and CDR2 (germline): SEHNR, FQNEAQ (reference sequence). Here the CDR3 reads CASSYGTGGLDSNQPQHF. The CDR3 nucleotides are TGTGCCAGCAGCTACGGGACAGGGGGTTTGGATAGCAATCAGCCCCAGCATTTT.

In nucleotides, the CDR3 is TGCGCCAGCAGCCAATCACAGGTTAATGTTGAAAAACTGTTTTTT. This codes for CASSQSQVNVEKLFF. This chain uses TRBV4-3 with TRBJ1-4; D may be TRBD1 (5 bases). The CDR3 runs to 15 residues. Germline V gene lookup returns CDR1 LGHNA and CDR2 YSLEER. Trimming stripped 2 bases from V and 7 bases from J, with 14 bases between.

This chain uses TRBV7-2 with TRBJ2-4, with 13 nucleotides matching TRBD2. This CDR3 region has 14 residues. The junction had 8 bases not matched to a gene; V was cut back by 5 bases and J by 13 bases. Germline V gives CDR1 SGHTA, CDR2 FQGNSA. As DNA, the CDR3 is TGTGCCAGCAGCCCGATCGGACTAGCGGGAGACCAGTACTTC. It translates to CASSPIGLAGDQYF.

This rearrangement joins TRBV28 to TRBJ2-7; 10 bases align to TRBD1. This CDR3 is 16 amino acids long. Germline CDR1 MDHEN, CDR2 SYDVKM. Trimming at V came to 6 bases and at J to 3 bases, leaving 11 bases not matched to a gene. CDR3 protein: CASRSSSGQGHYEQYF. CDR3 nucleotide sequence: TGTGCCAGCAGATCCTCCTCGGGACAGGGGCACTACGAGCAGTACTTC.

The chain links TRBV7-3 to TRBJ2-1, with 12 bases fitting TRBD2. The V gene end was trimmed by 5 bases and the J gene end by 4 bases; junction bases not matched to a gene: 3. The CDR3 loop spans 15 amino acids. Germline CDR1 and CDR2: SGHTA and FQGTGA. CDR3 sequence: CASSPTSGSYNEQFF. The CDR3 region has the DNA TGTGCCAGCAGCCCGACTAGCGGGAGTTACAATGAGCAGTTCTTC.

The chain couples TRBV6-1 to TRBJ2-1; 10 bases agree with TRBD2. Per germline, CDR1 MNHNS and CDR2 SASEGT. The CDR3 runs 19 residues. V lost 2 bases and J lost 0; bases outside the gene matches: 10. In DNA, the CDR3 is TGTGCCAGCAGTGAAAGGCTAGCGGGGGCCCTGAGCTCCTACAATGAGCAGTTCTTC. It is translated as CASSERLAGALSSYNEQFF.

The chain employs TRBV7-9 and TRBJ2-1; D remains ambiguous. CDR1 SEHNR and CDR2 FQNEAQ come from the germline V gene (reference sequence). V shed 6 bases and J shed 8 bases, with 14 bases lying between them. This CDR3 region has 13 residues. This chain's CDR3 is CASSSSYKDEQFF. In DNA, the CDR3 is TGTGCCAGCAGTTCCTCCTATAAAGATGAGCAGTTCTTC.

V is TRBV5-1 and J is TRBJ2-2; D is undetermined. The CDR3 is 15 amino acids. Germline V lookup: CDR1 SGHRS, CDR2 YFSETQ. Trimming left V 0 bases short and J 0 bases short, with 6 bases between. The CDR3 spells CASSLDAANTGELFF. The CDR3 region has the DNA TGCGCCAGCAGCTTGGATGCAGCGAACACCGGGGAGCTGTTTTTT.

This chain joins TRBV18 and TRBJ2-3; the match to TRBD2 covers 10 bases. The CDR3 contains 14 residues. With 7 bases clipped from V and 6 bases from J, the junction kept 7 bases outside the gene matches. The germline V gene encodes CDR1 KGHSH and CDR2 LQKENI. CDR3 DNA: TGTGCCAGCTTGAGAGCGGGGGGGCCGGATACGCAGTATTTT. Its protein is CASLRAGGPDTQYF.

The chain employs TRBV7-9 and TRBJ2-5; D possibly corresponds to TRBD2 (6 bases). CDR1 and CDR2 from the germline V gene are SEHNR and FQNEAQ (reference sequence). The CDR3 length is 15 residues. V dropped 5 bases and J dropped 2 bases, with 15 bases sitting between them. For the CDR3, the DNA is TGTGCCAGCAGCCCACCTTTAAGCGGGCAAGAGACCCAGTACTTC. Residues: CASSPPLSGQETQYF.

The chain combines TRBV4-1 with TRBJ2-3, with D unclear. The CDR3 runs to 15 residues. Looked up from germline, CDR1 is MGHRA and CDR2 is YSYEKL. V was clipped by 2 bases and J by 0 bases, with 9 bases between them. CDR3 coding DNA: TGCGCCAGCAGCCAAAGTTTCACTAGCACAGATACGCAGTATTTT. Translated, it gives CASSQSFTSTDTQYF.

This chain joins TRBV19 and TRBJ2-5, with D possibly matching TRBD1 (5 bases). Germline V CDR1 and CDR2: LNHDA, SQIVND (reference sequence). V was pared by 2 bases and J by 4 bases, with 14 bases between. The CDR3 runs 15 residues. The CDR3 coding sequence is TGTGCCAGTAGTATATTGCAGGGTACCCCAGAGACCCAGTACTTC. This translates into CASSILQGTPETQYF.

This chain connects TRBV7-9 to TRBJ1-3, with D hard to call. The CDR3 has 17 amino acids. CDR1 and CDR2 from the germline V gene are SEHNR and FQNEAQ (reference sequence). Trimming took 1 base from V and 0 from J, leaving 13 bases between them. CDR3 DNA: TGTGCCAGCAGCTTAGTGTTGAACATCAACTCTGGAAACACCATATATTTT. Translating gives CASSLVLNINSGNTIYF.

The chain uses TRBV5-5 and TRBJ2-1; TRBD1 aligns across 9 bases. The CDR3 contains 14 residues. CDR1 and CDR2 from the germline V gene are SGHKS and YYEKEE (reference sequence). V was pared by 6 bases and J by 4 bases, with 5 bases of the junction left unmatched. The CDR3 sequence is CASIRDREYNEQFF. For the CDR3, the DNA is TGTGCCAGCATTCGGGACAGGGAGTACAATGAGCAGTTCTTC. Full variable domain (outside the CDR3, taken from reference TRBV5-5 and TRBJ2-1): DAGVTQSPTHLIKTRGQQVTLRCSPISGHKSVSWYQQVLGQGPQFIFQYYEKEERGRGNFPDRFSARQFPNYSSELNVNALLLGDSALYLCASIRDREYNEQFFGPGTRLTVL.

This chain connects TRBV28 to TRBJ2-2; 8 bases line up with TRBD1. The CDR3 has 15 residues. Germline V lookup: CDR1 MDHEN, CDR2 SYDVKM. J was trimmed by 7 bases and V by 4 bases; bases with no gene match: 8. The CDR3 DNA sequence: TGTGCCAGCAGTTCGCAGGGGGCTGGCGGCGGGGAGCTGTTTTTT. As protein: CASSSQGAGGGELFF.

The chain has TRBV28 and TRBJ2-7, with TRBD2 identical over 9 bases. V trimming: 5 bases; J trimming: 3 bases; junction bases outside the gene matches: 11. The CDR3 runs 16 residues. Germline V CDR1 and CDR2: MDHEN, SYDVKM. The CDR3 bases are TGTGCCAGCAGTGCTGCCGGGACTAGCCTTAACTACGAGCAGTACTTC. Translating gives CASSAAGTSLNYEQYF.

The genes are TRBV7-2 and TRBJ1-2; 9 nucleotides align to TRBD1. Looked up from germline, CDR1 is SGHTA and CDR2 is FQGNSA. After removal of 1 base from V and 4 bases from J, the junction contained 7 bases not matched to a gene. The CDR3 sequence is 16 residues long. The CDR3 nucleotides are TGTGCCAGCAGCTTAGACCGGGACAGGGTCCTCTATGGCTACACCTTC. Translating it yields CASSLDRDRVLYGYTF.

This chain joins TRBV27 and TRBJ2-7, with 7 nucleotides matching TRBD1. Germline V CDR1 and CDR2: MNHEY, SMNVEV (reference sequence). Germline trimming cut 8 bases from V and 6 bases from J; bases unmatched to any gene: 16. This CDR3 is 15 amino acids long. As DNA, the CDR3 is TGTGCCAGCCGACCGGACAGGAAATCGATCCGCGAGCAGTACTTC. Translation: CASRPDRKSIREQYF.

The chain employs TRBV6-5 and TRBJ1-2; TRBD1 matches at 10 bases. Germline trimming cut 7 bases from V and 1 base from J; bases unmatched to any gene: 6. From germline, CDR1 is MNHEY and CDR2 SVGAGI. The CDR3 is 15 residues long. CDR3 coding DNA: TGTGCCAGCACCCTAGGGACAGGGGTTAACTATGGCTACACCTTC. Protein product: CASTLGTGVNYGYTF.

CDR3 protein: CASSFPGDITIYF. CDR3 nucleotides: TGTGCCAGCAGCTTCCCTGGGGACATCACCATATATTTT. This rearrangement joins TRBV5-6 to TRBJ1-3, with TRBD1 as a possible D gene (6 bases). Germline lookup yields CDR1 SGHDT and CDR2 YYEEEE. The CDR3 is 13 residues long. Between the trimmed V and J ends, which lost 2 bases and 9 bases, there was a span of 12 bases.

This chain joins TRBV11-2 and TRBJ2-7; 7 nucleotides align to TRBD2. The germline V gene has CDR1 SGHAT and CDR2 FQNNGV. The CDR3 is 16 amino acids. Trimming cost V 4 bases and J 4 bases; bases outside gene matches: 13. CDR3 in DNA: TGTGCCAGCAGCTCCCAGGCGGCTAGCGGCCAATACGAGCAGTACTTC. It specifies CASSSQAASGQYEQYF.

V and J are TRBV25-1 and TRBJ1-5; D not resolved. There are 16 residues in the CDR3. V was cut by 5 bases and J by 7 bases, with 21 bases left in between. The germline V gene has CDR1 MGHDK and CDR2 SYGVNS. The CDR3 DNA follows: TGTGCCAGCAGTATATATTTTTGGGTGCCGGGGCAGCCCCAGCATTTT. Its protein is CASSIYFWVPGQPQHF.

The genes are TRBV4-3 and TRBJ1-4; D is possibly TRBD1 (6 bases). CDR3 length equals 18 residues. Between the trimmed V and J ends, which lost 0 bases and 7 bases, there was a span of 21 bases. Germline V CDR1 and CDR2: LGHNA, YSLEER. CDR3 region: CASSQDPTGGGAFEKLFF. The CDR3 nucleotides read TGCGCCAGCAGCCAAGATCCCACAGGAGGGGGGGCATTTGAAAAACTGTTTTTT.

V and J are TRBV9 and TRBJ1-3, with D perhaps TRBD1 (5 bases). This CDR3 spans 15 amino acids. Trimming left V 0 bases short and J 4 bases short, with 11 bases between. Germline V gives CDR1 SGDLS, CDR2 YYNGEE. Written as DNA, the CDR3 is TGTGCCAGCAGCGTAGGGGCGGGGCAGGGAAACACCATATATTTT. Its translation is CASSVGAGQGNTIYF.

For the CDR3, the DNA is TGCGCCAGCAGCCCGGAGAGGGGGCGTTTCTCCTACGAGCAGTACTTC. Protein product: CASSPERGRFSYEQYF. The genes are TRBV5-1 and TRBJ2-5, with TRBD1 identical over 7 bases. The J call may be faulty, since TRBJ2-7 better matches the DNA end. The CDR3 is made up of 16 amino acids. CDR1 SGHRS and CDR2 YFSETQ come from the germline V gene.

The J gene is TRBJ2-7, the V gene TRBV27; TRBD2 agrees at 8 bases. Trimming removed 7 bases from V and 0 bases from J; junction bases left unmatched: 11. Germline V gene data show CDR1 as MNHEY and CDR2 as SMNVEV (reference sequence). The CDR3 is 16 residues long. The CDR3 loop is CASKPGGRPPSYEQYF. CDR3 coding DNA: TGTGCCAGCAAACCGGGAGGGAGGCCCCCCTCCTACGAGCAGTACTTC.

This chain links TRBV19 with TRBJ1-4; 8 bases line up with TRBD1. Germline CDR1 and CDR2: LNHDA and SQIVND (reference sequence). V was pared by 4 bases and J by 2 bases, with 6 bases of the junction left unmatched. The CDR3 sequence is 16 residues long. The chain's CDR3 is CASSTGQDRTNEKLFF. CDR3 nucleotide sequence: TGTGCCAGTAGTACGGGACAGGACAGGACTAATGAAAAACTGTTTTTT.

This chain uses TRBV11-3 with TRBJ2-2; TRBD2 matches at 8 bases. CDR3 length: 15 residues. The junction had 4 bases not matched to a gene; V was cut back by 5 bases and J by 2 bases. Germline assignment: CDR1 SGHNT and CDR2 YENEEA. CDR3 in DNA: TGTGCCAGCAGCCTTAGCGGGACCAACACCGGGGAGCTGTTTTTT. Its protein is CASSLSGTNTGELFF.